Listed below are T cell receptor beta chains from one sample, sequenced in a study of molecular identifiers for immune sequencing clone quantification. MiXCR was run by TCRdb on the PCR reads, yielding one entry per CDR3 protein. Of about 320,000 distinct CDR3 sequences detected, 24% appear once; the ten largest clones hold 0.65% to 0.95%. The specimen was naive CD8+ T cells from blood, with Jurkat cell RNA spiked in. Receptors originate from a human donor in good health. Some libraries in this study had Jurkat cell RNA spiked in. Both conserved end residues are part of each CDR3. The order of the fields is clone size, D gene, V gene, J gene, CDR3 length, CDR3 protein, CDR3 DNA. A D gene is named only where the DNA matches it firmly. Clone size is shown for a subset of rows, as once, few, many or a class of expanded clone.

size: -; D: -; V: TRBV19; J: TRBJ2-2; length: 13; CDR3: CASNRASTGELFF; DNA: TGTGCCAGTAATCGAGCGAGCACCGGGGAGCTGTTTTTT
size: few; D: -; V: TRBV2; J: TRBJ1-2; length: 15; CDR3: CASSEEAGAAYGYTF; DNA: TGTGCCAGCAGTGAAGAGGCTGGGGCAGCTTATGGCTACACCTTC
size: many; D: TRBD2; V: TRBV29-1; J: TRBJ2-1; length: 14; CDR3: CSVERGLAGGRQFF; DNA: TGCAGCGTTGAAAGGGGACTAGCGGGAGGACGGCAGTTCTTC
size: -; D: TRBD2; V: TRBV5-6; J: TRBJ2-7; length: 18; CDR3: CASSLRVAGGPRSYEQYF; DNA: TGTGCCAGCAGCTTGCGTGTAGCGGGAGGGCCCCGCTCCTACGAGCAGTACTTC
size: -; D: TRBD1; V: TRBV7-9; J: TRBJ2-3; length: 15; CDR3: CASNLPGTGEDTQYF; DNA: TGTGCCAGCAACCTTCCCGGGACAGGGGAAGATACGCAGTATTTT
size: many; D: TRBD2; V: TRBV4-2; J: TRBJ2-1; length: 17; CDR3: CASRENVGAGEVDEQFF; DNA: TGTGCCAGCAGGGAGAATGTTGGAGCGGGAGAGGTTGATGAGCAGTTCTTC
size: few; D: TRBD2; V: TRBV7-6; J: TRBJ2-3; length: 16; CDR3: CASSLLAGGQTDTQYF; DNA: TGTGCCAGCAGCTTGTTAGCGGGGGGGCAAACAGATACGCAGTATTTT
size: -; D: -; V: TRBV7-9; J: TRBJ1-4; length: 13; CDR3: CASSKTGSEKLFF; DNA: TGTGCCAGCAGCAAAACGGGTAGTGAAAAACTGTTTTTT
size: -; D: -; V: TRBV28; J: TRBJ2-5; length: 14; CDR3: CASRKRVYQAPQYF; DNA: TGTGCCAGCCGGAAAAGGGTTTACCAAGCGCCCCAGTACTTC
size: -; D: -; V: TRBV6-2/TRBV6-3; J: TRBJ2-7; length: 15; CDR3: CASSYVGAIDYEQYF; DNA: TGTGCCAGCAGTTACGTCGGCGCGATAGACTACGAGCAGTACTTC
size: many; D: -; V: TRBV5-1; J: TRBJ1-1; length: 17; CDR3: CASSPTTRREYSTEAFF; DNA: TGCGCCAGCAGCCCCACAACCCGCAGGGAGTATAGCACTGAAGCTTTCTTT
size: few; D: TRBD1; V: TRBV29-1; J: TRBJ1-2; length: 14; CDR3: CSVDLGQGAFGYTF; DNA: TGCAGCGTTGATTTGGGACAGGGGGCTTTCGGCTACACCTTC
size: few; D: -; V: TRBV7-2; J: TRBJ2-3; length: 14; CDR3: CASSLGQPTDTQYF; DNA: TGTGCCAGCAGCTTAGGACAACCCACAGATACGCAGTATTTT
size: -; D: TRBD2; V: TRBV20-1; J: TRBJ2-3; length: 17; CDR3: CSATPGLAGGGSDTQYF; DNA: TGCAGTGCAACCCCGGGATTAGCGGGGGGAGGATCAGATACGCAGTATTTT
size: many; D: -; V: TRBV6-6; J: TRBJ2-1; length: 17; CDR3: CASSLLLDSPGYNEQFF; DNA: TGTGCCAGCAGTTTACTTCTCGACTCCCCGGGTTACAATGAGCAGTTCTTC
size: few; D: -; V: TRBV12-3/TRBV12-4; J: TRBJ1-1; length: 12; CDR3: CASSSMNTEALF; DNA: TGTGCCAGCAGTTCCATGAACACTGAAGCTCTCTTT
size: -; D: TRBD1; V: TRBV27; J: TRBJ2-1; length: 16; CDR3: CASSLFGTGSYNEQFF; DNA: TGTGCCAGCAGTTTATTTGGGACAGGCTCCTACAATGAGCAGTTCTTC
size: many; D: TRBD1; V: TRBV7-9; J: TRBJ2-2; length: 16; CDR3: CASSGDRELNTGELFF; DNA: TGTGCCAGCAGCGGAGACAGGGAATTGAACACCGGGGAGCTGTTTTTT
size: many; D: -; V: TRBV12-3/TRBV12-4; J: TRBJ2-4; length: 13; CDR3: CASSGRTENIQYF; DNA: TGTGCCAGCAGTGGACGGACTGAAAACATTCAGTACTTC
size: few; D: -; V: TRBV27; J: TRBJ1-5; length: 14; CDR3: CASSLIGVNQPQHF; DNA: TGTGCCAGCAGTTTAATCGGGGTCAATCAGCCCCAGCATTTT
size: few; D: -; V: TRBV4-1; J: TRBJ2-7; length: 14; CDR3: CASSQAVSFYEQYF; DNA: TGCGCCAGCAGCCAAGCCGTCAGTTTCTACGAGCAGTACTTC